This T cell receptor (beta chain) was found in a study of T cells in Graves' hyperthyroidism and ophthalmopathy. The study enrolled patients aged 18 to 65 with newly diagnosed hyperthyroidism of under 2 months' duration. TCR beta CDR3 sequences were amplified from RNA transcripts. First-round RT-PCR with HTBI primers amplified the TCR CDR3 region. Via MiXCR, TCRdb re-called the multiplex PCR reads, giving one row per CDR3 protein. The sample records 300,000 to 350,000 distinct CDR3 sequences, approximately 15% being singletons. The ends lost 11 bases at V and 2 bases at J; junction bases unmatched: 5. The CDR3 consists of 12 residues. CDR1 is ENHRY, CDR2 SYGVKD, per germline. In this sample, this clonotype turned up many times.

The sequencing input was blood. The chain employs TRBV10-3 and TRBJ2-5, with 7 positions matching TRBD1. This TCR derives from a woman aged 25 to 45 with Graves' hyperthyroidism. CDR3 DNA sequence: TGTGCCGTATCGACAGGGCAAGAGACCCAGTACTTC. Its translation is CAVSTGQETQYF.